One sample yielded the 5 T cell receptor beta chains listed below, sequenced in a study of CD8 T cells in ankylosing spondylitis. No antigens are known for them. Whole-study findings and limits: The study identified a TCR beta motif of fewer than 10 highly homologous variants that appeared characteristic of ankylosing spondylitis blood.

TCRdb reprocessed the 5' RACE reads via MiXCR and lists one record per CDR3 protein. The sample consists of about 800,000 distinct CDR3 sequences, over 9.5% of them appearing once. The sample was blood, either unsorted or a sorted T cell fraction (not recorded which). The receptor source for this set is a male donor with ankylosing spondylitis.

The gene calls are TRBV5-8 and TRBJ2-5; 9 nucleotides align to TRBD1. CDR1 SGHTS and CDR2 YDEGEE come from the germline V gene. After removal of 7 bases from V and 5 bases from J, the junction contained 15 bases not matched to a gene. The CDR3 runs to 16 residues. The CDR3: CASRPYLTGGAETQYF. The CDR3 nucleotides read TGTGCCAGCCGTCCATATTTAACAGGGGGCGCCGAGACCCAGTACTTC.

The gene calls are TRBV5-5 and TRBJ1-5; no definite D call. The CDR3 runs to 17 residues. V was cut by 4 bases and J by 0 bases, with 17 bases left in between. In germline, CDR1 is SGHKS, CDR2 YYEKEE (reference sequence). CDR3 DNA: TGTGCCAGCAGCCTGTCCCCAAGAGAATATAGCAATCAGCCCCAGCATTTT. Its protein is CASSLSPREYSNQPQHF.

This sequence joins TRBV7-3 and TRBJ2-1; 8 bases match TRBD1. The ends lost 1 base at V and 5 bases at J; junction bases unmatched: 7. The CDR3 contains 16 residues. Germline CDR1 is SGHTA and CDR2 is FQGTGA. CDR3: CASSLRRGQGHNEQFF. CDR3 sequence (DNA): TGTGCCAGCAGCTTAAGACGAGGACAGGGCCACAATGAGCAGTTCTTC.

The rearrangement joins TRBV29-1 to TRBJ2-6, with unresolved D. Trimming removed 7 bases from V and 2 bases from J, with 15 bases in between. The CDR3 consists of 15 residues. Germline CDR1 is SQVTM and CDR2 is ANQGSEA. CDR3 residues: CSAGPFLAGANVLTF. CDR3 nucleotide sequence: TGCAGCGCCGGACCGTTCCTGGCTGGGGCCAACGTCCTGACTTTC.

This clonotype was counted only a few times. The chain has TRBV11-2 and TRBJ2-3, with TRBD1 as a possible D gene (6 bases). This CDR3 has 14 amino acids. Germline V gene lookup returns CDR1 SGHAT and CDR2 FQNNGV. Trimming cost V 8 bases and J 5 bases, with 17 bases left between them. The CDR3 DNA sequence: TGTGCCAGCGGGACCCGGTGGGACATAGATACGCAGTATTTT. Translating gives CASGTRWDIDTQYF.